These 6 T cell receptor beta chains originate from one sample sequenced in a study of blood T cell repertoires in COVID-19. The assay was immunoSEQ multiplex PCR, and TCRdb's table has in-frame clones only and misses some. The repertoire has 300,000 to 450,000 clones, roughly 86% of them found once; the top ten carry 1.5% to 2%. The sequencing input was PBMCs or T cells enriched from blood (not recorded which). All receptors come from a man aged 35-49 years in a cohort exposed to, infected with or recovered from COVID-19 (not recorded which).

The rearrangement uses TRBV6-4 and TRBJ2-3; TRBD2 is a possible D gene (6 bases). Per germline, CDR1 MRHNA and CDR2 SNTAGT. V was trimmed by 2 bases and J by 5 bases, leaving 14 bases between them. There are 15 residues in the CDR3. This CDR3 reads CASSDPPGSKDTQYF. In nucleotides, the CDR3 is TGTGCCAGCAGTGACCCACCCGGGAGTAAAGATACGCAGTATTTT.

This chain uses TRBV7-2 with TRBJ2-3; no reliable D call. The CDR3 has 13 amino acids. V dropped 4 bases and J dropped 2 bases, with 7 bases sitting between them. Germline V CDR1 and CDR2: SGHTA, FQGNSA. CDR3 protein: CASSYQDTDTQYF. The CDR3 DNA follows: TGTGCCAGCAGCTATCAGGACACAGATACGCAGTATTTT.

This chain links TRBV27 with TRBJ1-2; D gene uncertain. This CDR3 has 13 amino acids. Trimming stripped 5 bases from V and 2 bases from J, with 9 bases between. Germline CDR1 reads MNHEY; CDR2 reads SMNVEV (reference sequence). CDR3 amino acids: CASSPKWNYGYTF. The CDR3 DNA is TGTGCCAGCAGTCCTAAATGGAACTATGGCTACACCTTC.

The V gene is TRBV6-1, the J gene TRBJ2-6; D gene uncertain. Per germline, CDR1 MNHNS and CDR2 SASEGT. The CDR3 has 15 amino acids. The V and J ends lost 3 bases and 0 bases respectively, with 6 bases between them. This CDR3 is CASSEFISGANVLTF. In DNA form, the CDR3 reads TGTGCCAGCAGTGAGTTCATCTCTGGGGCCAACGTCCTGACTTTC.

The V gene is TRBV15, the J gene TRBJ1-1; 7 nucleotides align to TRBD1. V dropped 1 base and J dropped 4; count of bases not matched to a gene: 3. Germline V gene data show CDR1 as LNHNV and CDR2 as YYDKDF (reference sequence). The CDR3 runs 14 residues. CDR3 sequence reads: CATSRGDSATEAFF. CDR3 nucleotides: TGTGCCACCAGCAGAGGGGACAGCGCCACTGAAGCTTTCTTT.

Only a few counts were recorded for this clone. The chain has TRBV6-4 and TRBJ2-3; 8 nucleotides line up with TRBD2. Germline V CDR1 and CDR2: MRHNA, SNTAGT. The CDR3 extends over 15 amino acids. V was clipped by 5 bases and J by 1 base; unmatched bases: 5. The CDR3 spells CASSPETSGTDTQYF. The CDR3 DNA reads as TGTGCCAGCAGTCCCGAGACTAGCGGCACAGATACGCAGTATTTT.